The 21 T cell receptor beta chains given below trace back to one sample, sequenced in a study of T cell clonality in common variable immunodeficiency. Clones were sequenced by immunoSEQ multiplex PCR, and TCRdb holds only the in-frame ones, with some missing. The sample presents approximately 30,000 clones, none singletons. Material for sequencing was peripheral blood mononuclear cells. The receptors come from a person between 18 and 69 years old in good health.

This clone has ten or more counts. The CDR3 end is not reached by the read, which stops 3 residues before it; the germline J gene fills it in. This rearrangement joins TRBV7-3 to TRBJ2-1; 7 bases are shared with TRBD1. This CDR3 comprises 16 residues. Germline V gives CDR1 SGHTA, CDR2 FQGTGA. V was clipped by 2 bases and J by 4 bases; unmatched bases: 8. CDR3 protein: CASSLESGTAYNEQFF. CDR3 DNA (partial): TGTGCCAGCAGCTTAGAGTCCGGGACAGCTTACAATGAG. Filled out from reference TRBV7-3 and TRBJ2-1, the complete variable domain reads GAGVSQTPSNKVTEKGKYVELRCDPISGHTALYWYRQSLGQGPEFLIYFQGTGAADDSGLPNDRFFAVRPEGSVSTLKIQRTERGDSAVYLCASSLESGTAYNEQFFGPGTRLTVL.

This clone has a count of ten or more. Sequencing ends 3 residues short of the CDR3 end; the germline J gene provides the rest. The chain carries TRBV29-1 and TRBJ1-2; 8 bases fit TRBD1. Germline loops: CDR1 SQVTM, CDR2 ANQGSEA. The J segment lost 2 bases and the V segment lost 7 bases, leaving 15 bases of the junction unmatched. The CDR3 runs to 16 residues. CDR3 DNA (partial): TGCAGCGCCGGGGGTCCCGGGACAGGATTAAACTATGGC. Translated, it gives CSAGGPGTGLNYG. The CDR3 in its entirety is CSAGGPGTGLNYGYTF. The full variable domain, completed using reference TRBV29-1 and TRBJ1-2, is SAVISQKPSRDICQRGTSLTIQCQVDSQVTMMFWYRQQPGQSLTLIATANQGSEATYESGFVIDKFPISRPNLTFSTLTVSNMSPEDSSIYLCSAGGPGTGLNYGYTFGSGTRLTVV.

This clone turned up a few times. The observed sequence ends 3 residues before the CDR3 terminus, with the missing tail filled in from the germline J gene. V usage is TRBV5-1 and J usage is TRBJ2-2, with TRBD2 matching over 13 bases. Germline values: CDR1 SGHRS, CDR2 YFSETQ. V lost 1 base, J lost 6 bases, and 6 bases stayed unmatched. The CDR3 loop spans 17 amino acids. This CDR3 is CASSLSGLAGAAGELFF. The CDR3 bases that were read are TGCGCCAGCAGCTTGTCCGGACTAGCGGGAGCGGCCGGGGAG.

Regarding this clone: The CDR3 end lies 3 residues beyond the end of the read and is filled in from the germline J gene. The chain is built from TRBV19 and TRBJ2-7; TRBD1 is a possible D gene (6 bases). Germline CDR1 LNHDA, CDR2 SQIVND (reference sequence). Trimming pared 5 bases from V and 5 bases from J, leaving 19 bases between. There are 15 residues in the CDR3. This chain's CDR3 is CASSVPGQGTHEQYF. Partial CDR3 DNA: TGTGCCAGTAGTGTTCCCGGACAAGGGACACACGAG.

As to this clone: The read comes to an end 3 residues before the CDR3 does, leaving the germline J gene to fill in the end. This sequence joins TRBV5-1 and TRBJ2-5; no clear D gene. Germline values: CDR1 SGHRS, CDR2 YFSETQ. The CDR3 is made up of 15 amino acids. Trimming removed 0 bases from V and 2 bases from J, with 11 bases in between. CDR3 sequence reads: CASSLVPEKQETQYF. The covered CDR3 bases are TGCGCCAGCAGCTTGGTGCCAGAAAAACAAGAGACC. The variable domain in full, completed from reference TRBV5-1 and TRBJ2-5, reads KAGVTQTPRYLIKTRGQQVTLSCSPISGHRSVSWYQQTPGQGLQFLFEYFSETQRNKGNFPGRFSGRQFSNSRSEMNVSTLELGDSALYLCASSLVPEKQETQYFGPGTRLLVL.

This clone was recorded many times. The DNA ends 3 residues before the CDR3 does, and the rest of the CDR3 is filled in from the germline J gene. The V and J genes are TRBV5-6 and TRBJ1-1, with a tentative D call TRBD1 (5 bases). The length of the CDR3 is 11 residues. Germline V gene lookup returns CDR1 SGHDT and CDR2 YYEEEE. The CDR3 here is CASSFLGEAFF. CDR3 DNA (partial): TGTGCCAGCAGCTTTCTAGGGGAG.

By its share, this clone is medium-sized (0.01 to 0.1%). From the germline J gene comes the end of the CDR3, since the read stops 3 residues before it. The V and J genes are TRBV20-1 and TRBJ2-3; tentatively, D is TRBD2 (5 bases). Germline loops: CDR1 DFQATT, CDR2 SNEGSKA (reference sequence). V gave up 3 bases and J gave up 4 bases, with 8 bases separating them. The CDR3 covers 12 residues. The part of the CDR3 DNA that was read is TGCAGTGCTAGTGCTAGCCCAGATACG. Translation gives CSASASPDT. Given in full, the CDR3 is CSASASPDTQYF.

Incomplete CDR3 DNA: TGTGCCTGGAGTTGGGGGCTGAACACTGAA. Translating gives CAWSWGLNTE. The entire CDR3 sequence reads CAWSWGLNTEAFF. J is TRBJ1-1 and V is TRBV30; D possibly corresponds to TRBD1 (6 bases). The sequenced fragment ends 3 residues before the CDR3 boundary, so the rest is inferred from the germline J gene. Trimming shortened V by 2 bases and J by 0 bases, and 7 bases separated the two germline ends. Looked up from germline, CDR1 is GTSNPN and CDR2 is SVGIG (reference sequence). The CDR3 has 13 amino acids.

As for this clone: The CDR3 end is not reached by the read, which stops 3 residues before it; the germline J gene fills it in. V is TRBV7-9 and J is TRBJ1-4, with TRBD1 as a possible D gene (5 bases). V was pared by 2 bases and J by 8 bases, with 12 bases between. Germline CDR1 reads SEHNR; CDR2 reads FQNEAQ (reference sequence). The length of the CDR3 is 14 residues. The CDR3: CASSLLGGREKLFF. The covered CDR3 bases are TGTGCCAGCAGCTTATTGGGGGGGAGAGAAAAA.

Comments on this clone: The read is 3 residues too short to cover the CDR3 end, so that end is filled in from the germline J gene. The rearrangement joins TRBV30 to TRBJ2-4, with TRBD1 matching 9 bases. The germline gives CDR1 GTSNPN, CDR2 SVGIG (reference sequence). CDR3 size: 14 residues. The CDR3 DNA, read in part, is TGTGCCTGGGGGGACTTTCGGACAGGGGCTGGT. It translates to CAWGDFRTGAG. In full, the CDR3 is CAWGDFRTGAGQYF.

This clone was found many times. The read comes to an end 3 residues before the CDR3 does, leaving the germline J gene to fill in the end. The V and J genes are TRBV6-1 and TRBJ2-5; 8 nucleotides match TRBD1. Germline loops: CDR1 MNHNS, CDR2 SASEGT. V trimming: 3 bases; J trimming: 2 bases; junction bases outside the gene matches: 2. This CDR3 is built from 14 residues. The sequenced part of the CDR3 DNA is TGTGCCAGCAGTGATTGGACAGGGCAAGAGACC. Protein product: CASSDWTGQET. The entire CDR3 is CASSDWTGQETQYF.

The table lists this clone with many counts. Sequencing ends 3 residues short of the CDR3 end; the germline J gene provides the rest. The chain recombines TRBV20-1 with TRBJ1-5; 8 bases match TRBD1. Germline V gene data show CDR1 as DFQATT and CDR2 as SNEGSKA (reference sequence). The junction had 9 bases not matched to a gene; V was cut back by 2 bases and J by 3 bases. CDR3 length equals 16 residues. This chain's CDR3 is CSARHQQGVPNQPQHF. The sequenced CDR3 bases are TGCAGTGCTAGACACCAACAGGGGGTCCCCAATCAGCCC.

Points on this clone: The CDR3 end is not reached by the read, which stops 3 residues before it; the germline J gene fills it in. This chain uses TRBV13 with TRBJ1-1; TRBD1 matches 7 bases. The CDR3 totals 17 residues. Germline V CDR1 and CDR2: PRHDT, FYEKMQ (reference sequence). After removal of 0 bases from V and 1 base from J, the junction contained 8 bases not matched to a gene. The covered CDR3 bases are TGTGCCAGCAGCTTAGGCCTCAGGGACAGCTGGAACACTGAA. Its protein product is CASSLGLRDSWNTE. The full CDR3 sequence reads CASSLGLRDSWNTEAFF. The full variable domain, rest sourced from reference TRBV13 and TRBJ1-1, is AAGVIQSPRHLIKEKRETATLKCYPIPRHDTVYWYQQGPGQDPQFLISFYEKMQSDKGSIPDRFSAQQFSDYHSELNMSSLELGDSALYFCASSLGLRDSWNTEAFFGQGTRLTVV.

As regards this clone: The read ends 3 residues shy of where the CDR3 ends; the end is completed using the germline J gene. The chain is built from TRBV7-9 and TRBJ2-5; D is undetermined. Looked up from germline, CDR1 is SEHNR and CDR2 is FQNEAQ (reference sequence). Trimming removed 3 bases at V and 0 bases at J, with 5 bases between. The CDR3 is 13 amino acids. CDR3 bases read: TGTGCCAGCAGCTTTACTGACCAAGAGACC. Encoded protein: CASSFTDQET. The full CDR3 protein reads CASSFTDQETQYF.

This clone was seen more than once but under ten times. The read finishes 3 residues shy of the CDR3 end, and the germline J gene is used to complete it. Distinct nucleotide sequences in the sample also encode this CDR3. The chain joins TRBV7-9 to TRBJ1-2, with 7 bases fitting TRBD1. After removal of 5 bases from V and 1 base from J, the junction contained 4 bases not matched to a gene. CDR3 length: 14 residues. Germline V gene sequence: CDR1 SEHNR, CDR2 FQNEAQ (reference sequence). The CDR3 protein is CASSRRDSNYGYTF. The sequenced CDR3 bases are TGTGCCAGCAGCCGAAGGGACAGTAACTATGGC.

This clone was counted at least ten times. The CDR3 is cut off 3 residues early in the read; its end comes from the germline J gene. V gene TRBV7-1 combines with J gene TRBJ2-6, with 7 bases fitting TRBD2. TRBV7-1 qualifies as an ORF whose function is uncertain. The junction had 14 bases not matched to a gene; V was cut back by 3 bases and J by 0 bases. The CDR3 spans 20 residues. The covered CDR3 bases are TGTGCCAGCAGCTCGGACCCCGGGACTACAACTCACTCTGGGGCCAACGTC. Translated: CASSSDPGTTTHSGANV. The full-length CDR3 reads as CASSSDPGTTTHSGANVLTF.

Comments on this clone: The CDR3 extends 3 residues past the end of the read, so its final part is completed from the germline J gene. The chain links TRBV7-2 to TRBJ1-2; TRBD1 might be the D (5 bases). Germline CDR1 SGHTA, CDR2 FQGNSA. The CDR3 runs to 14 residues. Partial CDR3 DNA: TGTGCCAGCAGCCCAGTTAGCGGGGCCTACGAC. Its protein product is CASSPVSGAYD. Given in full, the CDR3 is CASSPVSGAYDYTF.

Many counts were recorded for this clone. The read comes to an end 3 residues before the CDR3 does, leaving the germline J gene to fill in the end. The chain has TRBV2 and TRBJ2-5, with 9 bases fitting TRBD1. This CDR3 comprises 14 residues. V lost 5 bases to trimming and J lost 5 bases; unmatched junction nucleotides: 6. Germline V lookup: CDR1 SNHLY, CDR2 FYNNEI. CDR3 region: CASSPGQGRETQYF. CDR3 DNA (partial): TGTGCCAGCAGTCCGGGACAGGGAAGGGAGACC.

On this clone: Sequencing ends 3 residues short of the CDR3 end; the germline J gene provides the rest. The chain employs TRBV7-2 and TRBJ2-2; 11 bases map to TRBD1. CDR3 length equals 15 residues. Germline V CDR1 and CDR2: SGHTA, FQGNSA. The CDR3 bases that were read are TGTGCCAGCAGCTTCTCGGGACAGGGGGTGTCACCG. Translated: CASSFSGQGVSP. The CDR3 reads in full as CASSFSGQGVSPLFF.

This clone has ten or more counts. The CDR3 end lies 3 residues beyond the end of the read and is filled in from the germline J gene. The chain has TRBV19 and TRBJ2-7; TRBD2 agrees at 10 bases. Germline V CDR1 and CDR2: LNHDA, SQIVND (reference sequence). The CDR3 loop spans 16 amino acids. Trimming took 2 bases from V and 4 from J; bases not matched to a gene: 8. The CDR3 here is CASSIFGPSGSYEQYF. Partial CDR3 DNA: TGTGCCAGTAGTATATTCGGTCCTAGCGGGAGTTACGAG.

This clone occurred many times. Read sequence stops 3 residues before the CDR3 end, and the germline J gene provides the missing end. The rearrangement uses TRBV18 and TRBJ2-5; TRBD2 might be the D (5 bases). Per germline, CDR1 KGHSH and CDR2 LQKENI. This CDR3 region has 15 residues. Trimming cost V 0 bases and J 2 bases, with 10 bases left between them. Incomplete CDR3 DNA: TGTGCCAGCTCACCACCGCTGAGCGGTCAAGAGACC. Translating gives CASSPPLSGQET. The CDR3 reads in full as CASSPPLSGQETQYF.